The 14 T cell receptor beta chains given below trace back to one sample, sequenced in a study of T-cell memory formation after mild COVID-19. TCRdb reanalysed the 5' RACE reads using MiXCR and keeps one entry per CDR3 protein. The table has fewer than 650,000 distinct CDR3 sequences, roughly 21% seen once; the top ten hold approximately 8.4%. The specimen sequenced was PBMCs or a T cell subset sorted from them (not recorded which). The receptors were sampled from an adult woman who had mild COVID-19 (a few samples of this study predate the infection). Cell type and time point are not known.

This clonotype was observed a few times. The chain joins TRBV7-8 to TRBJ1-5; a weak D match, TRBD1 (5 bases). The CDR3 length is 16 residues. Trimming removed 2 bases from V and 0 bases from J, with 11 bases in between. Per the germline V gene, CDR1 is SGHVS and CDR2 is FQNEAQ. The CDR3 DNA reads TGTGCCAGCAGCTTAAGGGGCGGTTATAGCAATCAGCCCCAGCATTTT. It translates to CASSLRGGYSNQPQHF.

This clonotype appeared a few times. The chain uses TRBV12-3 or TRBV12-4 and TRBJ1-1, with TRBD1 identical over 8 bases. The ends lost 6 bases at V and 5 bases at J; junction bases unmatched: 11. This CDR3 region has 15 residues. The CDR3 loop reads CASRAGQGVGTEAFF. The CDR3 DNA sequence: TGTGCCAGCAGGGCCGGACAGGGAGTCGGGACTGAAGCTTTCTTT.

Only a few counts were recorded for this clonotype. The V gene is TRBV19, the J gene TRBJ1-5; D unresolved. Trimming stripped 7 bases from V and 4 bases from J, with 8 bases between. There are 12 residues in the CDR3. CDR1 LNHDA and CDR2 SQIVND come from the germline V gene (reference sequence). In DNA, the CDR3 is TGTGCCAGTACGGGCCAGAATCAGCCCCAGCATTTT. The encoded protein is CASTGQNQPQHF.

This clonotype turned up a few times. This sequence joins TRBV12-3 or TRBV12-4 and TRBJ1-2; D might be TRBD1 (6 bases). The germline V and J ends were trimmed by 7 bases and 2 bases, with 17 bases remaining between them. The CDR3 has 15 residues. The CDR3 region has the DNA TGTGCCAGCACCCCGGGACAACCAAGAAACTATGGCTACACCTTC. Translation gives CASTPGQPRNYGYTF.

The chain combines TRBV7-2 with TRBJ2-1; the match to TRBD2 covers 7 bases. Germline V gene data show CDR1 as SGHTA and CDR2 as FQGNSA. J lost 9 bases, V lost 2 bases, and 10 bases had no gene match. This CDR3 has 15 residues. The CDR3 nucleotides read TGTGCCAGCAGCTTATTGGGCGGGAGAATGGCTGAGCAGTTCTTC. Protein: CASSLLGGRMAEQFF.

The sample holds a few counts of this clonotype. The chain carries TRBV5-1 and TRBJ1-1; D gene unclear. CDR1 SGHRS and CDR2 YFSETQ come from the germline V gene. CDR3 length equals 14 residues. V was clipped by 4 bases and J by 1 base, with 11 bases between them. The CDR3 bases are TGCGCCAGCAGCGGCCCCGGCACGAACACTGAAGCTTTCTTT. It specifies CASSGPGTNTEAFF. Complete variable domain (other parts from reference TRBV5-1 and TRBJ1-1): KAGVTQTPRYLIKTRGQQVTLSCSPISGHRSVSWYQQTPGQGLQFLFEYFSETQRNKGNFPGRFSGRQFSNSRSEMNVSTLELGDSALYLCASSGPGTNTEAFFGQGTRLTVV.

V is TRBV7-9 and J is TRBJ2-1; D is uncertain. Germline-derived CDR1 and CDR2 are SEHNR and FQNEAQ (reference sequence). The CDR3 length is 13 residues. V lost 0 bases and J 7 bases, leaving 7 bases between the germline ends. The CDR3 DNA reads TGTGCCAGCAGCTTAGCGACTCTAAATGAGCAGTTCTTC. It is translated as CASSLATLNEQFF.

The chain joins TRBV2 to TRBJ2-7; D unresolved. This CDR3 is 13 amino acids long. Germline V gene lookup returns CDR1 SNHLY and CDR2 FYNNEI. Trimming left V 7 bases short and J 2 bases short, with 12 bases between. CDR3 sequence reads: CASTDGAAYEQYF. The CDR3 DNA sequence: TGTGCCAGCACCGACGGTGCAGCCTACGAGCAGTACTTC.

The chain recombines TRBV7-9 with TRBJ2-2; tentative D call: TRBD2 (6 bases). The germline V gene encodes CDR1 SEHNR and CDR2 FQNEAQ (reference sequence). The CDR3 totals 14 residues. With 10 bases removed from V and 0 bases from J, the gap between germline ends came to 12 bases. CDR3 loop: CATGDWTNTGELFF. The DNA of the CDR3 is TGTGCCACCGGGGACTGGACGAACACCGGGGAGCTGTTTTTT. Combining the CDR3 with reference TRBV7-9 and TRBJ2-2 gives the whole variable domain DTGVSQNPRHKITKRGQNVTFRCDPISEHNRLYWYRQTLGQGPEFLTYFQNEAQLEKSRLLSDRFSAERPKGSFSTLEIQRTEQGDSAMYLCATGDWTNTGELFFGEGSRLTVL.

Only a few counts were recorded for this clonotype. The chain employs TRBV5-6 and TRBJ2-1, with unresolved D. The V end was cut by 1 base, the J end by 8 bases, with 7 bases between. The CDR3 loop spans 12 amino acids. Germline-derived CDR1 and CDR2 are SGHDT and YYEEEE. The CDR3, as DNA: TGTGCCAGCAGCTTGTTGGAATATGAGCAGTTCTTC. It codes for CASSLLEYEQFF.

CDR3 amino acids: CATSDSNGGLDEQFF. The CDR3 coding sequence is TGTGCCACCAGTGATTCTAACGGGGGGCTGGATGAGCAGTTCTTC. The rearrangement links TRBV24-1 to TRBJ2-1; tentatively, D is TRBD2 (7 bases). V gave up 2 bases and J gave up 8 bases, with 15 bases separating them. The CDR3 length is 15 residues. Per germline, CDR1 KGHDR and CDR2 SFDVKD.

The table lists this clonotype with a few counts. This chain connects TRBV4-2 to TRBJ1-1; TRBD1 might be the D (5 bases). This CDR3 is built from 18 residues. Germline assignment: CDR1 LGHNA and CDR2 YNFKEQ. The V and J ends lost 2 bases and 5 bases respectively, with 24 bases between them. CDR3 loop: CASSQSSSGGVRGTEAFF. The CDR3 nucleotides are TGTGCCAGCAGCCAAAGTTCCTCCGGCGGGGTCCGGGGGACTGAAGCTTTCTTT.

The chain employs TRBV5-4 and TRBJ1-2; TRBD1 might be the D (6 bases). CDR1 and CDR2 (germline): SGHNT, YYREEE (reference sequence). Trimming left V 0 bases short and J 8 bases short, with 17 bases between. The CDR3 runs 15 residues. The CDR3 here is CASSLGGTGSKGYTF. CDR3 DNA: TGTGCCAGCAGCTTGGGGGGCACAGGGTCGAAAGGCTACACCTTC.

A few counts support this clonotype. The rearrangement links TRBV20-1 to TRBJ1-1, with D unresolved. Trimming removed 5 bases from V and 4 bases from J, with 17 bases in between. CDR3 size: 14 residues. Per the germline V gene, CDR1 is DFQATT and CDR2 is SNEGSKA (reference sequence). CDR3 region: CSAPHLEGITEAFF. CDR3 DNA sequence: TGCAGTGCTCCCCACCTAGAAGGGATCACTGAAGCTTTCTTT.